These 19 T cell receptor beta chains share one sample of origin, sequenced in a study of spatial heterogeneity in lung cancer. Time point defined: sample taken at primary tumor resection. No cells were sorted before sequencing. The whole RNA sequenced was extracted from tumor, nontumor lung or frozen PBMC. One entry per CDR3 protein, called by TCRdb with MiXCR from the 5' RACE reads. The sample yields around 89,000 distinct CDR3 sequences, approximately 12% seen once. Sequencing was performed on PBMCs, taken at surgery. The source of these receptors is a male donor with early-stage non-small cell lung cancer.

This clonotype was found many times. The chain has TRBV30 and TRBJ2-1; 9 positions agree with TRBD2. Germline trimming cut 4 bases from V and 3 bases from J; bases unmatched to any gene: 19. CDR3 length equals 19 residues. Looked up from germline, CDR1 is GTSNPN and CDR2 is SVGIG (reference sequence). CDR3 loop: CAWTRVSAGGASSYNEQFF. The CDR3 DNA is TGTGCCTGGACCCGAGTATCAGCGGGGGGCGCATCTAGCTACAATGAGCAGTTCTTC.

This clonotype has just a few counts. V is TRBV29-1 and J is TRBJ2-3; D call uncertain. V gave up 5 bases and J gave up 0 bases, with 12 bases separating them. Germline loops: CDR1 SQVTM, CDR2 ANQGSEA. The CDR3 is 14 amino acids. CDR3 sequence reads: CSVHSRISTDTQYF. In nucleotides, the CDR3 is TGCAGCGTTCATAGCCGTATAAGCACAGATACGCAGTATTTT.

This clonotype was seen more than once but under ten times. V gene TRBV20-1 combines with J gene TRBJ2-7; no clear D. The germline V gene encodes CDR1 DFQATT and CDR2 SNEGSKA (reference sequence). Trimming removed 3 bases at V and 9 bases at J, with 21 bases between. The CDR3 has 14 residues. The CDR3 is CSARNTVDPGLQYF. CDR3 nucleotide sequence: TGCAGTGCTAGGAATACAGTTGACCCAGGATTGCAGTACTTC.

Details on this clonotype: The germline gene is not matched at one end of the junction; a read error may be the cause. The genes are TRBV7-7 and TRBJ1-4, with D maybe TRBD1 (6 bases). Germline V gene data show CDR1 as SSHAT and CDR2 as FNYEAQ (reference sequence). The CDR3 is 15 residues long. CDR3: CASSSGAATNEKLFF. CDR3 DNA: TGTGCTAGCAGTTCGGGGGCAGCAACTAATGAAAAACTGTTTTTT.

The rearrangement joins TRBV18 to TRBJ2-7; 9 bases line up with TRBD1. This CDR3 is 16 amino acids long. From germline, CDR1 is KGHSH and CDR2 LQKENI. The J segment lost 0 bases and the V segment lost 2 bases, leaving 5 bases of the junction unmatched. The CDR3 DNA reads as TGTGCCAGCTCACCATTCGGGACAGGGTCCTCCTACGAGCAGTACTTC. Translation: CASSPFGTGSSYEQYF.

The chain joins TRBV6-1 to TRBJ2-3; D remains unclear. The V gene's germline CDR1 is MNHNS and CDR2 SASEGT. Trimming removed 8 bases from V and 0 bases from J, with 12 bases in between. This CDR3 has 14 residues. CDR3: CASLRGSSTDTQYF. DNA of the CDR3: TGTGCCAGCCTCCGAGGTTCGAGCACAGATACGCAGTATTTT.

The chain carries TRBV12-3 or TRBV12-4 and TRBJ1-1; D is ambiguous. There are 14 residues in the CDR3. V lost 2 bases and J 5 bases, leaving 12 bases between the germline ends. DNA of the CDR3: TGTGCCAGCAGTTTACCCGGGGTAGAGACTGAAGCTTTCTTT. It is translated as CASSLPGVETEAFF.

The CDR3 sequence: CASSPTGTTEAFF. CDR3 bases: TGTGCCAGCAGCCCCACCGGGACCACTGAAGCTTTCTTT. The chain links TRBV7-2 to TRBJ1-1; TRBD1 might be the D (5 bases). Germline assignment: CDR1 SGHTA and CDR2 FQGNSA. This CDR3 has 13 residues. Trimming took off 5 bases at V and 4 bases at J, with 11 bases between the two ends.

This clonotype was seen only a few times. The chain recombines TRBV20-1 with TRBJ1-3; weak D call: TRBD1 (6 bases). The CDR3 is 12 amino acids. CDR1 and CDR2 (germline): DFQATT, SNEGSKA (reference sequence). V was cut by 6 bases and J by 4 bases, with 10 bases left in between. The CDR3 region is CSARTDGNTIYF. The CDR3 coding sequence is TGCAGTGCCCGGACAGACGGAAACACCATATATTTT.

This clonotype was recorded many times. This chain links TRBV25-1 with TRBJ2-7; D may be TRBD2 (6 bases). The V gene's germline CDR1 is MGHDK and CDR2 SYGVNS. Trimming removed 8 bases at V and 2 bases at J, with 13 bases between. This CDR3 contains 13 residues. CDR3 nucleotides: TGTGCCAGCGGGGAGGAGGGTACCTACGAGCAGTACTTC. It specifies CASGEEGTYEQYF.

The chain couples TRBV7-3 to TRBJ1-1; no reliable D call. Trimming stripped 6 bases from V and 1 base from J, with 12 bases between. The CDR3 is 14 amino acids. Per the germline V gene, CDR1 is SGHTA and CDR2 is FQGTGA. The CDR3 sequence is CASSPSGQNTEAFF. Written as DNA, the CDR3 is TGTGCCAGCAGTCCTTCGGGCCAGAACACTGAAGCTTTCTTT.

This clonotype was counted between two and nine times. This chain uses TRBV7-2 with TRBJ2-3; 7 bases line up with TRBD2. The CDR3 spans 17 residues. V trimming: 2 bases; J trimming: 3 bases; junction bases outside the gene matches: 11. CDR1 SGHTA and CDR2 FQGNSA come from the germline V gene. CDR3 coding DNA: TGTGCCAGCAGCTTAACCGCGACTAGCTATCGTACAGATACGCAGTATTTT. It encodes CASSLTATSYRTDTQYF.

V gene TRBV5-1 combines with J gene TRBJ1-4; D is perhaps TRBD1 (5 bases). The V end lost 2 bases, the J end lost 5 bases, and 13 bases lay between the germline ends. The CDR3 is 15 residues long. The V gene's germline CDR1 is SGHRS and CDR2 YFSETQ. The CDR3 coding sequence is TGCGCCAGCAGCTTAGCGGGACGGAGAAATGAAAAACTGTTTTTT. This gives the protein CASSLAGRRNEKLFF.

With respect to this clonotype: The CDR3 end shows no conserved phenylalanine or tryptophan, and so a read error is likely. The chain carries TRBV5-4 and TRBJ2-7; 8 bases are a match to TRBD1. The CDR3 extends over 14 amino acids. V lost 3 bases and J lost 1; bases outside the gene matches: 3. CDR1 and CDR2 (germline): SGHNT, YYREEE (reference sequence). CDR3 residues: CASSSNRGSYEQYL. The CDR3 region has the DNA TGTGCCAGCAGCTCGAACAGGGGGTCCTACGAGCAGTACCTC.

The CDR3 DNA reads TGTGCCGCCGAAGGCAGGGGCCCCCTTTTCGATCAGCCCCAGCATTTT. This encodes CAAEGRGPLFDQPQHF. The rearrangement uses TRBV6-6 and TRBJ1-5; TRBD1 is a possible D gene (6 bases). CDR1 is MNHNY and CDR2 is SVGAGI in the germline V gene (reference sequence). V lost 11 bases and J lost 5, with 25 bases in between. The CDR3 length is 16 residues.

This clonotype was seen ten or more times. V and J are TRBV12-3 or TRBV12-4 and TRBJ1-5; D is undetermined. The CDR3 is 15 amino acids. Deletions cut 6 bases from V and 4 bases from J, with 16 bases between. CDR3 sequence: CASSPDQAPNQPQHF. The CDR3 coding sequence is TGTGCCAGCAGCCCTGACCAGGCGCCAAATCAGCCCCAGCATTTT.

V is TRBV29-1 and J is TRBJ2-3; 8 positions match TRBD2. This CDR3 comprises 15 residues. With 4 bases clipped from V and 2 bases from J, the junction kept 8 bases outside the gene matches. The germline V gene has CDR1 SQVTM and CDR2 ANQGSEA. CDR3 in amino acids: CSVGRAGGFTDTQYF. CDR3 DNA sequence: TGCAGCGTTGGCAGGGCGGGAGGATTCACAGATACGCAGTATTTT.

The rearrangement links TRBV15 to TRBJ2-7, with a weak D call TRBD1 (6 bases). The CDR3 covers 14 residues. CDR1 and CDR2 (germline): LNHNV, YYDKDF (reference sequence). Trimming left V 0 bases short and J 3 bases short, with 9 bases between. The CDR3 sequence: CATSREQGIYEQYF. As DNA, the CDR3 is TGTGCCACCAGCAGAGAACAGGGCATCTACGAGCAGTACTTC.

This chain connects TRBV18 to TRBJ2-1; 8 bases match TRBD2. Germline CDR1 and CDR2: KGHSH and LQKENI. The length of the CDR3 is 15 residues. V was pared by 4 bases and J by 5 bases, with 7 bases of the junction left unmatched. This CDR3 is CASSQRTSPDNEQFF. Written as DNA, the CDR3 is TGTGCCAGCTCACAAAGGACTAGCCCTGACAATGAGCAGTTCTTC.